This T cell receptor beta chain was found in a study of Ad26.COV2.S vaccination and SARS-CoV-2 variants. Across the study: Ad26.COV2.S, an intramuscular injection, was given once or twice 56 days apart.

The treatment here: roughly 19 received Ad26.COV2.S at low or high dose, single or two shots; five or six received placebo; per-sample allocation not given. Sampling was done on day 63 after the first vaccine or placebo injection. Profiled with immunoSEQ multiplex PCR; TCRdb holds only in-frame clones, not every one. The table lists about 250,000 clones, approximately 87% of them singletons, with around 3.5% in the top ten. J lost 0 bases, V lost 5 bases, and 9 bases had no gene match. CDR1 and CDR2 from the germline V gene are SGHRS and YFSETQ. This CDR3 has 16 amino acids. The rearrangement uses TRBV5-1 and TRBJ1-1; 8 positions match TRBD1. This sample comprised peripheral blood, obtained in a trial of Ad26.COV2.S vaccine versus placebo. The TCR comes from a person aged 18 to 65 who received the Ad26.COV2.S COVID-19 vaccine or a placebo. For the CDR3, the DNA is TGCGCCAGCAGGACCCAATACAGGGGGATGAACACTGAAGCTTTCTTT. This encodes CASRTQYRGMNTEAFF.